The rows below give T cell receptor beta chains drawn from one sample of a study of OX40 agonist ivuxolimab in advanced cancers. This table comes from immunoSEQ multiplex PCR, and its TCRdb copy is limited to in-frame clones, with some not included. The data show 65,000 to 70,000 clones, about 80% seen once. Sequences were derived from CD4+ or CD8+ T cells sorted from blood, sampled in a trial of the OX40 agonist ivuxolimab. The origin of the receptors is an adult with an advanced solid tumor such as melanoma, head and neck, liver or kidney cancer. Each CDR3 is given with its conserved first and last residue. A D gene is named only where the DNA matches it firmly. The listing skips clone size in some rows; elsewhere it reads once, few, many or a size class.

TRBV11-2	.	.	TRBJ1-1	TGTGCCAGCAGCTCGACACAGGGTCAGGGGACTGAAGCTTTCTTT	CASSSTQGQGTEAFF
TRBV6-5	.	.	TRBJ2-7	TGTGCCAGCCGAATGGACAGTTCAAGCTCCTACGAGCAGTACTTC	CASRMDSSSSYEQYF
TRBV21-1	.	.	TRBJ1-5	TGTGCCAGCAGCAAAGGCCGTCTCCCTGGGCCCCAGCATTTT	CASSKGRLPGPQHF
TRBV27	.	.	TRBJ1-2	TGTGCCAGCCGAGTTGGGGGGGCCGCGGGAGGCTACACCTTC	CASRVGGAAGGYTF
TRBV30	.	.	TRBJ1-6	TGTGCCTGGAGTAAGACAGGCCTCCAGACCCTCCACTTT	CAWSKTGLQTLHF
TRBV6-1	.	once	TRBJ1-2	TGTGCCAGTACCCAGGGTATAGGCTATGGCTACACCTTC	CASTQGIGYGYTF
TRBV5-1	TRBD2	.	TRBJ2-4	TGCGCCAGCAGCGCAGATAGCGGGGGGAAAAACATTCAGTACTTC	CASSADSGGKNIQYF
TRBV12-5	.	.	TRBJ2-2	TGTGCTAGTTCCCTAGACGGGAACACCGGGGAGCTGTTTTTT	CASSLDGNTGELFF
TRBV4-2	TRBD2	.	TRBJ2-3	TGTGCCAGCAGCCAAGAACTAGCGGGAGGCCCGGGGCATACGCAGTATTTT	CASSQELAGGPGHTQYF
TRBV5-5	.	.	TRBJ2-7	TGTGCCAGCAGCTTGGACGGACCCTACGAGCAGTACTTC	CASSLDGPYEQYF
TRBV6-1	.	once	TRBJ2-3	TGTGCCAGCAGCTCGAATCCCTATCATCGGTATTTT	CASSSNPYHRYF
TRBV7-6	.	.	TRBJ1-6	TGTGCCAGCAGCTTAGCTGGGTCTAATTCACCCCTCCACTTT	CASSLAGSNSPLHF
TRBV5-6	TRBD1	.	TRBJ2-2	TGTGCCAGCACCCACCCAGGACAGGTGAACACCGGGGAGCTGTTTTTT	CASTHPGQVNTGELFF
TRBV6-6	.	.	TRBJ2-5	TGTGCCAGCGGGTCTACAAGTGGGACCCAGTACTTC	CASGSTSGTQYF
TRBV27	.	.	TRBJ2-1	TGTGCCAGCAGTCCATCCGTCTTTCTCAGCTCCTACAATGAGCAGTTCTTC	CASSPSVFLSSYNEQFF
TRBV7-8	.	.	TRBJ2-2	TGTGCCAGCAGCTTAGCCACACTGAACACCGGGGAGCTGTTTTTT	CASSLATLNTGELFF
TRBV11-2	.	.	TRBJ2-1	TGTGCCAGCAGCCTCCGTTTAGCGGAATACAATGAGCAGTTCTTC	CASSLRLAEYNEQFF
TRBV5-1	.	.	TRBJ1-4	TGCGCCAGCAGCTTGTCAGGGGCCCCTTCCGAAAAACTGTTTTTT	CASSLSGAPSEKLFF
TRBV9	.	.	TRBJ1-6	TGTGCCAGCAGCGTAGCAGGGGCCAATTCACCCCTCCACTTT	CASSVAGANSPLHF
TRBV30	.	.	TRBJ1-2	TGTGCCTGGAGCTTGGACGCTAAGAGGGGCTATGGCTACACCTTC	CAWSLDAKRGYGYTF
TRBV15	TRBD1	.	TRBJ2-6	TGTGCCACCAGCAACAGGGGTACTGGGGCCAACGTCCTGACTTTC	CATSNRGTGANVLTF
TRBV6-6	.	few	TRBJ2-3	TGTGCCAGCAAGACCGGTGGGGATACGCAGTATTTT	CASKTGGDTQYF
TRBV4-1	.	few	TRBJ1-3	TGCGCCAGCAGCCAAGGTCGTGGAAACACCATATATTTT	CASSQGRGNTIYF
TRBV2	TRBD1	.	TRBJ1-4	TGTGCCAGCAGTGAGGGCCCCCAGGGGGAACTGTTTTTT	CASSEGPQGELFF
TRBV27	.	.	TRBJ2-5	TGTGCCAGCAGTTTAACGGGACACCCTCAAGAGACCCAGTACTTC	CASSLTGHPQETQYF
TRBV5-1	.	few	TRBJ2-2	TGCGCCAGCAGCTATGGACAGGCGGGGACCGGGGAGCTGTTTTTT	CASSYGQAGTGELFF
TRBV30	.	.	TRBJ2-2	TGTGCCTGGACCCCGGGATCTTACACCGGGGAGCTGTTTTTT	CAWTPGSYTGELFF
TRBV19	.	.	TRBJ1-5	TGTGCCAGTAGTCTACGACGGGACGGTAGCAATCAGCCCCAGCATTTT	CASSLRRDGSNQPQHF
TRBV7-9	.	.	TRBJ1-1	TGTGCCAGCAGCCCCGGACAGACGATGAACACTGAAGCTTTCTTT	CASSPGQTMNTEAFF
TRBV9	TRBD2	.	TRBJ2-7	TGTGCCAGCAGCGGACTAGCGACCTCCTACGAGCAGTACTTC	CASSGLATSYEQYF
TRBV21-1	.	.	TRBJ2-7	TGTGCCAGCAGCCCACAGGGGGCGCCCTACGAGCAGTACTTC	CASSPQGAPYEQYF
TRBV6-5	TRBD1	.	TRBJ1-1	TGTGCCAGCAGCCTGGCCGGGACAGGTTCTTTCTTT	CASSLAGTGSFF
TRBV19	.	.	TRBJ2-7	TGTGCCAGTAGTATAGATATTGGCTACGAGCAGTACTTC	CASSIDIGYEQYF
TRBV18	.	.	TRBJ1-1	TGTGCCAGCTCACCTGCTGTGGGATTTGGAGCTTTCTTT	CASSPAVGFGAFF
TRBV7-2	.	.	TRBJ2-5	TGTGCCAGCAGCTTATACGGGGGTGGGGAGACCCAGTACTTC	CASSLYGGGETQYF
TRBV28	TRBD1	.	TRBJ2-7	TGTGCCAGCAGTCTGACGACAGGGAAAGTGCAGTACTTC	CASSLTTGKVQYF
TRBV5-1	TRBD2	once	TRBJ2-5	TGCGCCAGCAGCTTGAATACCCGGGGGGTAGAGACCCAGTACTTC	CASSLNTRGVETQYF
TRBV28	.	.	TRBJ2-5	TGTGCCAGCATCCTCGGGGGGCTCGGGGAGACCCAGTACTTC	CASILGGLGETQYF
TRBV7-9	TRBD1	.	TRBJ2-7	TGTGCCAGCAGCCCCCGGGACAGGAGCTCCTACGAGCAGTACTTC	CASSPRDRSSYEQYF
TRBV5-1	TRBD1	.	TRBJ2-3	TGCGCCAGCAGCTTGGCACATGGGACAGGGCTTGCAGATACGCAGTATTTT	CASSLAHGTGLADTQYF
TRBV7-8	.	.	TRBJ2-7	TGTGCCAGCAGCTTAAGGCTGGGGTTCGAGCAGTACTTC	CASSLRLGFEQYF
TRBV7-2	TRBD2	.	TRBJ2-3	TGTGCCAGCAGCTTAGGACTAGCTTCAGATACGCAGTATTTT	CASSLGLASDTQYF
TRBV11-2	TRBD2	.	TRBJ2-7	TGTGCCAGCAGCTTAGATTTGTCTAGCGGGGGGGTAACCTACGAGCAGTACTTC	CASSLDLSSGGVTYEQYF
TRBV15	TRBD1	.	TRBJ2-7	TGTGCCACCAGCAGGGAAACAGGGGGATCCTACGAGCAGTACTTC	CATSRETGGSYEQYF
TRBV18	TRBD1	.	TRBJ1-5	TGTGCCAGCTCATCACAGGGGACCAATCAGCCCCAGCATTTT	CASSSQGTNQPQHF
TRBV5-6	TRBD1	.	TRBJ1-1	TGTGCCAGCAGCCCCGGGACAGGTACGAACACTGAAGCTTTCTTT	CASSPGTGTNTEAFF
TRBV6-6	.	.	TRBJ1-5	TGTGCCAGCAGGCAAGACAGCAATCAGCCCCAGCATTTT	CASRQDSNQPQHF
TRBV30	TRBD1	.	TRBJ2-3	TGTGCCTGGAGTAGCGGGACAGGGGCGAGAGATACGCAGTATTTT	CAWSSGTGARDTQYF
TRBV30	.	few	TRBJ1-5	TGTGCCTGGAGCGAGCGGGTTTCCCGCAATCAGCCCCAGCATTTT	CAWSERVSRNQPQHF
TRBV5-1	.	.	TRBJ1-2	TGCGCCAGCACGATGGATGGAGGGTATGGCTACACCTTC	CASTMDGGYGYTF
TRBV5-1	.	.	TRBJ2-1	TGCGCCAGCAGGGGGGCGAGACAAGATGGTGAGCAGTTCTTC	CASRGARQDGEQFF
TRBV19	TRBD2	once	TRBJ2-1	TGTGCCAGTAGAGGAGCGGGGTCAAACAATGAGCAGTTCTTC	CASRGAGSNNEQFF